This TCR beta chain came from a study of tumor and adjacent non-tumor tissue in lung cancer. Points from the study as a whole: Higher tumor TCR diversity was associated with shorter survival. Tumor tissue had significantly higher TCR diversity than normal lung.

The library came from three nested PCR rounds adapted from ARM-PCR protocols. Via MiXCR, TCRdb re-called the multiplex PCR reads, giving one row per CDR3 protein. The repertoire holds more than 60,000 distinct CDR3 sequences, with around four fifths as singletons. Trimming stripped 2 bases from V and 13 bases from J, with 21 bases between. Germline assignment: CDR1 MGHRA and CDR2 YSYEKL. The CDR3 has 15 amino acids. The template was RNA from unsorted bulk tissue. Regarding this clonotype: The antigen is not known.

The chain joins TRBV4-1 to TRBJ2-1; D possibly corresponds to TRBD2 (6 bases). This receptor was taken from a woman aged 45-65 years with non-small cell lung cancer. The sample comprised lung tumor tissue. The CDR3 loop is CASSQPTSGGTEQFF. The CDR3 coding sequence is TGCGCCAGCAGCCAACCCACAAGCGGAGGGACTGAACAGTTCTTC.